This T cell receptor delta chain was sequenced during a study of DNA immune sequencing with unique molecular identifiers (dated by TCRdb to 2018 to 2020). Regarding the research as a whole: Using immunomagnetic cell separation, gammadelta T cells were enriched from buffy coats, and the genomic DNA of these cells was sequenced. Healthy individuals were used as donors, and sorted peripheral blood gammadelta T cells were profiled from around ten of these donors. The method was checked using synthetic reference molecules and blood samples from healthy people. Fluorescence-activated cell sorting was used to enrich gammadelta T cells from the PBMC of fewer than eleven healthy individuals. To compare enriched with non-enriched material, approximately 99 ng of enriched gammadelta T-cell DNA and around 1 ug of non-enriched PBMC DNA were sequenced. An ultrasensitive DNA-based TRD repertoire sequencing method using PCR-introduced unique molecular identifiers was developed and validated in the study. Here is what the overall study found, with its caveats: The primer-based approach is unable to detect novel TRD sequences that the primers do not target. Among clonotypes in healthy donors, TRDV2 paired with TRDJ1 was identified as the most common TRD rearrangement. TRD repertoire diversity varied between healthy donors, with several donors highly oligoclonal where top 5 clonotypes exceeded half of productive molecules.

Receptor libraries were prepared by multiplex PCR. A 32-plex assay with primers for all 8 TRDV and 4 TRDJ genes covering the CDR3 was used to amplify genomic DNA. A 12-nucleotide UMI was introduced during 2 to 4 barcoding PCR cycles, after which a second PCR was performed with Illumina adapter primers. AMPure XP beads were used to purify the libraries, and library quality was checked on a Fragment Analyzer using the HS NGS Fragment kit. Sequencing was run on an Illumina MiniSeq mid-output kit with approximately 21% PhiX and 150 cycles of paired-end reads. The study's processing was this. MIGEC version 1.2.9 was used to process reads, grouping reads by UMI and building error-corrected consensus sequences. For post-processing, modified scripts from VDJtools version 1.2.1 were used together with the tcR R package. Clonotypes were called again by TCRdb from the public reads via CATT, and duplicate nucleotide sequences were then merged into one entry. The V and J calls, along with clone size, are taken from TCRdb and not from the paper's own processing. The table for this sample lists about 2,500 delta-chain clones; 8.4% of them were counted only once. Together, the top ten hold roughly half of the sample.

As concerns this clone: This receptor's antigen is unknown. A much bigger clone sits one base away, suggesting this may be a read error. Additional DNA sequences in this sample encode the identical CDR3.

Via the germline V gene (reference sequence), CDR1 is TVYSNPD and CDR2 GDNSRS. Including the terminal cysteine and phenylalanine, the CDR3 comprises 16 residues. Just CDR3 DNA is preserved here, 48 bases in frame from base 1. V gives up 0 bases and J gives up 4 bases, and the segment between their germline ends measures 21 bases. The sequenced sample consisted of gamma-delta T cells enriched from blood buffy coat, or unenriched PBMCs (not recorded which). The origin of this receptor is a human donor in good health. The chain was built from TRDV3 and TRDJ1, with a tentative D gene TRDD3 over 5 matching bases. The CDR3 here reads CAFRGVGDTGIDKLIF. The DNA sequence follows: TGTGCCTTTAGGGGGGTGGGAGATACCGGGATCGATAAACTCATCTTT.